These 12 T cell receptor beta chains originate from one sample sequenced in a study of cytomegalovirus exposure and HLA in healthy donors. Researchers ran the PCR with 60 Vbeta and 13 Jbeta primers. Method: immunoSEQ multiplex PCR; TCRdb's copy keeps in-frame clones and lacks some. The sample includes hundreds of thousands of clones, 70% to 90% of them seen just once. The material sequenced was PBMCs. These TCRs come from a man younger than 40 in good health and CMV-seronegative.

CDR3 bases: TGTGCCAGTAGCGACAGAAATGTCGACTATGGCTACACCTTC. Amino acid sequence: CASSDRNVDYGYTF. The gene calls are TRBV19 and TRBJ1-2, with D perhaps matching TRBD1 (5 bases). The CDR3 length is 14 residues. CDR1 is LNHDA, CDR2 SQIVND, per germline (reference sequence). Trimming shortened V by 6 bases and J by 3 bases, and 14 bases separated the two germline ends.

The chain recombines TRBV19 with TRBJ1-2; 7 bases agree with TRBD1. CDR3 size: 14 residues. J gave up 5 bases and V 7 bases, and 10 bases lay outside the gene matches. Per germline, CDR1 LNHDA and CDR2 SQIVND (reference sequence). The CDR3 protein is CASISSGQRYGYTF. In nucleotides, the CDR3 is TGTGCCAGTATCTCATCGGGACAGAGATATGGCTACACCTTC.

This clone appeared a few times. The CDR3 DNA is TGTGCCACCAGCTCCTCCCGGGCAGATACGCAGTATTTT. Translation: CATSSSRADTQYF. The chain carries TRBV15 and TRBJ2-3; D remains ambiguous. The V gene's germline CDR1 is LNHNV and CDR2 YYDKDF (reference sequence). V gave up 5 bases and J gave up 4 bases, with 10 bases separating them. CDR3 length equals 13 residues.

This clone was seen a single time. This chain connects TRBV5-5 to TRBJ2-1; possible D gene TRBD1, 6 bases. V was clipped by 0 bases and J by 6 bases, with 7 bases between them. Germline V lookup: CDR1 SGHKS, CDR2 YYEKEE (reference sequence). The CDR3 loop spans 13 amino acids. The CDR3 spells CASSLEGVNEQFF. CDR3 DNA: TGTGCCAGCAGCTTGGAGGGGGTCAATGAGCAGTTCTTC.

This clone turned up a few times. This chain joins TRBV6-1 and TRBJ2-1; 12 nucleotides agree with TRBD2. J was trimmed by 9 bases and V by 6 bases; bases with no gene match: 9. CDR1 and CDR2 (germline): MNHNS, SASEGT. The CDR3 loop spans 15 amino acids. DNA for the CDR3: TGTGCCAGCAGGAGCGCTAGCGGGGGGGCAAGTGAGCAGTTCTTC. It is translated as CASRSASGGASEQFF.

The chain couples TRBV7-9 to TRBJ2-1; 10 bases fit TRBD2. Germline CDR1 and CDR2: SEHNR and FQNEAQ (reference sequence). The CDR3 is 13 amino acids. V trimming: 1 base; J trimming: 10 bases; junction bases outside the gene matches: 1. DNA for the CDR3: TGTGCCAGCAGCTTAGAAGCGGGGGGGGAGCAGTTCTTC. It yields the protein CASSLEAGGEQFF.

The V gene is TRBV19, the J gene TRBJ1-3; 7 bases are a match to TRBD1. The V gene's germline CDR1 is LNHDA and CDR2 SQIVND (reference sequence). V was pared by 9 bases and J by 4 bases, with 12 bases of the junction left unmatched. The CDR3 is 15 residues long. The CDR3 here is CAREGTGAGGNTIYF. The CDR3 DNA reads TGTGCCAGAGAGGGAACAGGGGCGGGAGGAAACACCATATATTTT. The whole variable domain, filled in from reference TRBV19 and TRBJ1-3, reads DGGITQSPKYLFRKEGQNVTLSCEQNLNHDAMYWYRQDPGQGLRLIYYSQIVNDFQKGDIAEGYSVSREKKESFPLTVTSAQKNPTAFYLCAREGTGAGGNTIYFGEGSWLTVV.

This clone has a handful of counts. The chain carries TRBV5-1 and TRBJ1-2; TRBD1 agrees at 7 bases. Unmatched junction bases numbered 6, after V lost 4 bases and J lost 3 bases. CDR3 size: 14 residues. Germline CDR1 SGHRS, CDR2 YFSETQ. The CDR3 bases are TGCGCCAGCAGCGTACAAGGACAGGACTATGGCTACACCTTC. It encodes CASSVQGQDYGYTF.

This clone was observed once. The rearrangement joins TRBV7-9 to TRBJ1-5; D perhaps matches TRBD1 (5 bases). This CDR3 has 14 residues. Trimming removed 8 bases at V and 0 bases at J, with 11 bases between. Germline V gives CDR1 SEHNR, CDR2 FQNEAQ (reference sequence). The CDR3: CASGLDSSNQPQHF. CDR3 bases: TGTGCCAGCGGCCTAGACAGTAGCAATCAGCCCCAGCATTTT.

The chain is built from TRBV4-3 and TRBJ1-2; a possible D gene is TRBD1 (5 bases). Germline V lookup: CDR1 LGHNA, CDR2 YSLEER. The length of the CDR3 is 14 residues. Trimming left V 0 bases short and J 4 bases short, with 9 bases between. The CDR3: CASSQDSGGYGYTF. DNA for the CDR3: TGCGCCAGCAGCCAAGATTCGGGGGGCTATGGCTACACCTTC.

The V and J genes are TRBV5-1 and TRBJ1-2; D call uncertain. The CDR3 extends over 17 amino acids. Trimming removed 0 bases at V and 2 bases at J, with 17 bases between. Per the germline V gene, CDR1 is SGHRS and CDR2 is YFSETQ. The CDR3 sequence is CASSLAVGAGINYGYTF. The CDR3 DNA sequence: TGCGCCAGCAGCTTGGCCGTGGGTGCAGGAATCAACTATGGCTACACCTTC.

The V and J genes are TRBV6-1 and TRBJ2-7, with D tentatively TRBD1 (6 bases). Germline CDR1 MNHNS, CDR2 SASEGT. Trimming took off 7 bases at V and 2 bases at J, with 15 bases between the two ends. This CDR3 comprises 14 residues. The CDR3 sequence: CASTRGGRPYEQYF. The CDR3 nucleotides are TGTGCCAGCACCCGAGGGGGTAGGCCCTACGAGCAGTACTTC.